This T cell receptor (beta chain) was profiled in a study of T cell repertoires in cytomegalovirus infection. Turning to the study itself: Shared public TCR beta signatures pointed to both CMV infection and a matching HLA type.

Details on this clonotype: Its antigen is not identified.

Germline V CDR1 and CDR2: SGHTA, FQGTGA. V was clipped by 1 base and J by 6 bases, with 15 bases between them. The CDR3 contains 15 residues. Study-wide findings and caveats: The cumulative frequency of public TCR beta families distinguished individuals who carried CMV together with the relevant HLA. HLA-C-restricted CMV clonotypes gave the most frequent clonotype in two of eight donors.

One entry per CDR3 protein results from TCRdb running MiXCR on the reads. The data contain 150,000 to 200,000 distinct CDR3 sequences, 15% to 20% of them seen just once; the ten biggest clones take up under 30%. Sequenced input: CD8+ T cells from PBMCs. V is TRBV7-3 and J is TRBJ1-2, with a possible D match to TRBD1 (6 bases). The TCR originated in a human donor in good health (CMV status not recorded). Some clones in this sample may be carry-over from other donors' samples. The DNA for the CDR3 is TGTGCCAGCAGCTTAAATGGGTACAGGGCGGATGGCTACACCTTC. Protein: CASSLNGYRADGYTF.